What follows describes a single TCR beta chain. The data were produced by immunoSEQ multiplex PCR, yet TCRdb's version contains in-frame clones alone and is incomplete. This sample yields some 89,000 clones, of which approximately 79% are seen a single time; 11% belongs to the top ten. CDR3 length equals 13 residues. CDR1 and CDR2 (germline): MNHEY, SVGAGI. V shed 6 bases and J shed 6 bases, with 12 bases lying between them. The data belong to a study of blood T cell repertoires in COVID-19. On the study more broadly: The origin of the acute and convalescent COVID-19 samples was the United States, Italy and Spain.

Source material: peripheral blood. This clonotype was obtained from a man aged 70-80 years with acute or convalescent COVID-19. V is TRBV6-5 and J is TRBJ1-5; weak D call: TRBD1 (6 bases). DNA of the CDR3: TGTGCCAGCAGCGACTGGACAGTTCAGCCCCAGCATTTT. As protein: CASSDWTVQPQHF.